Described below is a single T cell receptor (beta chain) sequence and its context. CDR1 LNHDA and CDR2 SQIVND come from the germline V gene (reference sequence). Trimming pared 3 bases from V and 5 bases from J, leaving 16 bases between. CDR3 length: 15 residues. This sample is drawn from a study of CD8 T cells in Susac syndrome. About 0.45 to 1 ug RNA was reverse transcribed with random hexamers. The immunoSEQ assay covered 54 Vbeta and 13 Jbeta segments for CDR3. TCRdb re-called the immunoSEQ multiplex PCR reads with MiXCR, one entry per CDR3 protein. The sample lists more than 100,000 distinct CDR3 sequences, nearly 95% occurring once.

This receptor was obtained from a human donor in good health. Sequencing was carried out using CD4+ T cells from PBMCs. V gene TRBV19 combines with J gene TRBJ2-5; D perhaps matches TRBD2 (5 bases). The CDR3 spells CASSIGRQTKETQYF. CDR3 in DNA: TGTGCCAGTAGTATCGGACGGCAGACTAAGGAGACCCAGTACTTC.